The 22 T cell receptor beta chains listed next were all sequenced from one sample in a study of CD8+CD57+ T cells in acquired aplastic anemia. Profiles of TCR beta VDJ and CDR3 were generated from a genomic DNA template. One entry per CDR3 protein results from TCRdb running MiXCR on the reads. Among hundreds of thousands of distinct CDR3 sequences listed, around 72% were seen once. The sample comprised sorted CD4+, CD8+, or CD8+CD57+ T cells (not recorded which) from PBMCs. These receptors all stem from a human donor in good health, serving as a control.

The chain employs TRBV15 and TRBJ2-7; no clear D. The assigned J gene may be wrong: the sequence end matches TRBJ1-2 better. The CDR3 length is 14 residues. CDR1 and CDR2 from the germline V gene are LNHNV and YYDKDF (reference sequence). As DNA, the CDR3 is TGTGCCACCAGCAGAGAAAGCTTTACGGGAGGCTACACCTTC. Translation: CATSRESFTGGYTF.

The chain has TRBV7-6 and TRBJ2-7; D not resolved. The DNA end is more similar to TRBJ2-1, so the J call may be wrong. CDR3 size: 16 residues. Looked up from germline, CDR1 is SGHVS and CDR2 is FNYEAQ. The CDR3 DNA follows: TGTGCCAGCAGCTTGGTTCCCGGGCACACCATAAATTTTCAGTTCTTC. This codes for CASSLVPGHTINFQFF.

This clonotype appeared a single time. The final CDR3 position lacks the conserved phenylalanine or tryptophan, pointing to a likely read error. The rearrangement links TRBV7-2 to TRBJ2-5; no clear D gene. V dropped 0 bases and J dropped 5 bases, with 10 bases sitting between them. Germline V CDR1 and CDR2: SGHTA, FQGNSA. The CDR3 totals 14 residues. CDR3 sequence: CASSLAGVAETQYS. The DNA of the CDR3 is TGTGCCAGCAGCTTAGCAGGAGTTGCGGAGACCCAGTACTCC.

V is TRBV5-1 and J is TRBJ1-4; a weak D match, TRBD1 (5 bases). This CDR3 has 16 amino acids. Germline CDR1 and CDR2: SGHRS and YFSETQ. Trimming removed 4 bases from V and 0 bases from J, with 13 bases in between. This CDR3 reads CASSPGTGATNEKLFF. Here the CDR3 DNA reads TGCGCCAGCAGCCCAGGGACCGGCGCAACTAATGAAAAACTGTTTTTT.

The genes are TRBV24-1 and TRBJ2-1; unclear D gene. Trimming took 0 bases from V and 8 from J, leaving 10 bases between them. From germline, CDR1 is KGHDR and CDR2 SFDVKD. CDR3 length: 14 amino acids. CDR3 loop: CATSDLGEDDEQFF. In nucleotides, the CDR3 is TGTGCCACCAGTGATTTGGGGGAAGACGATGAGCAGTTCTTC.

CDR3 sequence reads: CASSREGQSYYGYTF. The CDR3 DNA sequence: TGCGCCAGCAGCCGGGAGGGACAGTCCTACTATGGCTACACCTTC. The genes are TRBV5-1 and TRBJ1-2; 7 positions agree with TRBD1. The CDR3 is made up of 15 amino acids. The germline V gene encodes CDR1 SGHRS and CDR2 YFSETQ. With V trimmed by 4 bases and J by 3 bases, 9 bases remained unmatched.

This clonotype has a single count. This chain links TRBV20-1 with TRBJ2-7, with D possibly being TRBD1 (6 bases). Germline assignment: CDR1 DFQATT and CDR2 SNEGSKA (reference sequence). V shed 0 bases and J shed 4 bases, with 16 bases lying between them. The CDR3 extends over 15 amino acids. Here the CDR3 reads CSARDQQGSLYEQYF. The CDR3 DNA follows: TGCAGTGCTAGAGATCAACAGGGTAGCTTGTACGAGCAGTACTTC.

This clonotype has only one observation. For the CDR3, the DNA is TGTGCCAGCAGGCCCAAAAACAACCCTACAGATACGCAGTATTTT. Protein: CASRPKNNPTDTQYF. The V and J genes are TRBV2 and TRBJ1-2, with unresolved D. TRBJ2-3 explains the end of the DNA better; the J call may be wrong. The CDR3 has 15 amino acids. In germline, CDR1 is SNHLY, CDR2 FYNNEI.

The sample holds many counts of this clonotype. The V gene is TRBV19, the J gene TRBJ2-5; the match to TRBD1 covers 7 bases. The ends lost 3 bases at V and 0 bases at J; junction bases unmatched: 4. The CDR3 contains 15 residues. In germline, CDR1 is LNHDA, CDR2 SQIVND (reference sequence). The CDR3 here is CASSIGTAYQETQYF. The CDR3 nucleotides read TGTGCCAGTAGTATCGGGACAGCCTACCAAGAGACCCAGTACTTC. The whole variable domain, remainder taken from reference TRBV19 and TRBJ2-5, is DGGITQSPKYLFRKEGQNVTLSCEQNLNHDAMYWYRQDPGQGLRLIYYSQIVNDFQKGDIAEGYSVSREKKESFPLTVTSAQKNPTAFYLCASSIGTAYQETQYFGPGTRLLVL.

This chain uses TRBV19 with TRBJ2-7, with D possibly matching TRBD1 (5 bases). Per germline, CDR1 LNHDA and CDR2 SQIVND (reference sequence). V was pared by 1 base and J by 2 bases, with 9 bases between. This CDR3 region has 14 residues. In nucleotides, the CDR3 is TGTGCCAGTAGTATAGCCGCGACAGCCTACGAGCAGTACTTC. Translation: CASSIAATAYEQYF. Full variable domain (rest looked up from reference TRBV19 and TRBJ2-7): DGGITQSPKYLFRKEGQNVTLSCEQNLNHDAMYWYRQDPGQGLRLIYYSQIVNDFQKGDIAEGYSVSREKKESFPLTVTSAQKNPTAFYLCASSIAATAYEQYFGPGTRLTVT.

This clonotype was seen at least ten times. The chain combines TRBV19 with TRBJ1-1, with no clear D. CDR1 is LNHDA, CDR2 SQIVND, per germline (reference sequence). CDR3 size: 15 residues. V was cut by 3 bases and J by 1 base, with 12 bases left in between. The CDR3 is CASSMDGLGNTEAFF. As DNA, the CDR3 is TGTGCCAGTAGTATGGACGGGCTAGGGAACACTGAAGCTTTCTTT.

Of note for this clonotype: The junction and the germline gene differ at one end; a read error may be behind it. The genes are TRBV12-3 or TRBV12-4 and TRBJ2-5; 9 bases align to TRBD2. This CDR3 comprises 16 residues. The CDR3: CASNPPGVAGAGTQYF. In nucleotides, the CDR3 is TGTGCCAGCAACCCCCCAGGGGTAGCGGGGGCGGGTACGCAGTATTTC.

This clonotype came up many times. CDR3 amino acids: CASSSEYRDGYTF. The CDR3 nucleotides are TGCGCCAGCAGCTCGGAATACAGAGATGGCTACACCTTC. The chain carries TRBV5-1 and TRBJ1-2; D is unclear. This CDR3 has 13 amino acids. The germline CDR1 and CDR2 sequences are SGHRS and YFSETQ. Trimming cost V 3 bases and J 6 bases, with 12 bases left between them.

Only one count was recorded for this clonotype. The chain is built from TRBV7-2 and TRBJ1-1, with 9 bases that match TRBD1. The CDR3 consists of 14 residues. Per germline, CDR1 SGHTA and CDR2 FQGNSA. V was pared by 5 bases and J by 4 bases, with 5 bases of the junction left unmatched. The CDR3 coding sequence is TGTGCCAGCAGCACGGGACAGGGTTTCACTGAAGCTTTCTTT. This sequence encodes CASSTGQGFTEAFF.

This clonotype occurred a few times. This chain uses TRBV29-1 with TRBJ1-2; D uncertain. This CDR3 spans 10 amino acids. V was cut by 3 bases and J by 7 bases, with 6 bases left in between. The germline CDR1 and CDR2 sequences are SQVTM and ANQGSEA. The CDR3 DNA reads TGCAGCGTTGACTCGGGTGGCTACACCTTC. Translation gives CSVDSGGYTF.

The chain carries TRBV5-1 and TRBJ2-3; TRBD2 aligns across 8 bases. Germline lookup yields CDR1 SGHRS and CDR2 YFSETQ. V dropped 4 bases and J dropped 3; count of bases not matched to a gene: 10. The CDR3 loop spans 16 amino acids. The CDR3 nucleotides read TGCGCCAGCAGCCTGGAAGGCGGGGGGATGACAGATACGCAGTATTTT. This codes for CASSLEGGGMTDTQYF.

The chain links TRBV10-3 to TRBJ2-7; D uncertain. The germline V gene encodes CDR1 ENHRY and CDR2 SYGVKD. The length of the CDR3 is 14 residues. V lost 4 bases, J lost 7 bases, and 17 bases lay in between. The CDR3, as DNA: TGTGCCATCAGTGCAGCCGGCCCCCTTGAGGAGCAGTACTTC. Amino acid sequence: CAISAAGPLEEQYF.

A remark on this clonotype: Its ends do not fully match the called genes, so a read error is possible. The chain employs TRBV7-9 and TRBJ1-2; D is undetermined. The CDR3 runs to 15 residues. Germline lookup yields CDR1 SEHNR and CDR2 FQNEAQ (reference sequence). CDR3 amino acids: CASSHEGAEDYGYTF. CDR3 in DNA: TGCGCCAGCAGCCACGAAGGTGCAGAGGACTATGGCTACACCTTC.

The CDR3 reads CASSSYGTGRSYEQYF. The CDR3 DNA is TGTGCCAGCAGCTCTTACGGGACAGGGAGATCCTACGAGCAGTACTTC. The chain couples TRBV5-4 to TRBJ2-7, with 9 bases matching TRBD1. After removal of 3 bases from V and 1 base from J, the junction contained 8 bases not matched to a gene. Germline CDR1 SGHNT, CDR2 YYREEE (reference sequence). The length of the CDR3 is 16 residues.

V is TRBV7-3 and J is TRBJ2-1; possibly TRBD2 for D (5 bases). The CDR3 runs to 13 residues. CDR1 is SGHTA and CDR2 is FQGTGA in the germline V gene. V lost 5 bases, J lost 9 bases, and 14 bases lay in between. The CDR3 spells CASSEGPPSEQFF. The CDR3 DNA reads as TGTGCCAGCAGCGAGGGCCCGCCAAGTGAGCAGTTCTTC. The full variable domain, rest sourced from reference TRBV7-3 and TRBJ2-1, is GAGVSQTPSNKVTEKGKYVELRCDPISGHTALYWYRQSLGQGPEFLIYFQGTGAADDSGLPNDRFFAVRPEGSVSTLKIQRTERGDSAVYLCASSEGPPSEQFFGPGTRLTVL.

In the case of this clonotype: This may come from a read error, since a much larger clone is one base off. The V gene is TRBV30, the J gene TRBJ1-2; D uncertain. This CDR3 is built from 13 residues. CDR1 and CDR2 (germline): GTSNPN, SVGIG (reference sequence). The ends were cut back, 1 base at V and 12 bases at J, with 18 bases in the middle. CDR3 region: CAWSAGPGGGHTF. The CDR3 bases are TGTGCCTGGAGTGCTGGACCCGGAGGAGGCCACACCTTC. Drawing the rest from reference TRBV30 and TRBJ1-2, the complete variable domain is SQTIHQWPATLVQPVGSPLSLECTVEGTSNPNLYWYRQAAGRGLQLLFYSVGIGQISSEVPQNLSASRPQDRQFILSSKKLLLSDSGFYLCAWSAGPGGGHTFGSGTRLTVV.

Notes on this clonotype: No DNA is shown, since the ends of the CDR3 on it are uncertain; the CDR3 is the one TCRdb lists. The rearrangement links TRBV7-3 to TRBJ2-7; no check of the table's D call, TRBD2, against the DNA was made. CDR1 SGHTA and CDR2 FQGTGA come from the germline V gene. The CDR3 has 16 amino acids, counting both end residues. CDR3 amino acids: CASSRSPGYEQYFQYF.